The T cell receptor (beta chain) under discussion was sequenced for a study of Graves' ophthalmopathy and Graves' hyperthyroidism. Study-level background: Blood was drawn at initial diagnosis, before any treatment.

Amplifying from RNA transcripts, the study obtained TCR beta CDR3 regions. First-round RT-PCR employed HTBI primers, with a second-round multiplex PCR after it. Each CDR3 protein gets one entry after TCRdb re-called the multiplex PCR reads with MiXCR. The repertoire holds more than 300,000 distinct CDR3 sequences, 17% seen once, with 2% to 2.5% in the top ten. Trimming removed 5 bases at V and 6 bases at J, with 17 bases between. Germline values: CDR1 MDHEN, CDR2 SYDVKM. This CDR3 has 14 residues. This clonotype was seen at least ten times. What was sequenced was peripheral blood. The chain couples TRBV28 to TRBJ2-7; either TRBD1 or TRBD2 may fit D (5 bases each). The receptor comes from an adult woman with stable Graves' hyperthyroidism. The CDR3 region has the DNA TGTGCCAGCAGTGGGACGCCTCCGCGGGCCGAGCAGTACTTC. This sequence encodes CASSGTPPRAEQYF.